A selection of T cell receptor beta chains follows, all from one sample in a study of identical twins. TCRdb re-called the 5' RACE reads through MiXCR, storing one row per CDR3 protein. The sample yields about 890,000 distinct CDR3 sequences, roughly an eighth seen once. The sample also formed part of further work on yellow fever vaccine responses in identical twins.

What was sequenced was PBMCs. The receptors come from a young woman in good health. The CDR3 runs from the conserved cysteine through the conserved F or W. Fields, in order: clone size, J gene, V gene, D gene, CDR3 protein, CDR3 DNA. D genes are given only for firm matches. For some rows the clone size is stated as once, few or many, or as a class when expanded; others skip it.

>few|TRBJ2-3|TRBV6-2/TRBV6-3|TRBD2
CASSPSGGAVDTQYF
TGTGCCAGCAGTCCTAGCGGGGGGGCCGTGGATACGCAGTATTTT
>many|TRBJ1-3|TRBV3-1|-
CASSPINRDTNSGNTIYF
TGTGCCAGCAGCCCAATAAACCGGGACACCAACTCTGGAAACACCATATATTTT
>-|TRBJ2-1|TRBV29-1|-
CSVELGVNEQFF
TGCAGCGTTGAACTGGGTGTTAATGAGCAGTTCTTC
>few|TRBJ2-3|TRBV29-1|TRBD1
CSVGTGESNTQYF
TGCAGCGTCGGGACAGGGGAGAGCAATACGCAGTATTTT
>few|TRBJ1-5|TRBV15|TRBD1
CATSRGQGLHHRYSNQPQHF
TGTGCCACCAGCAGAGGACAGGGCCTCCACCACCGATATAGCAATCAGCCCCAGCATTTT
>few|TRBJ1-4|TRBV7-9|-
CASSLFGGATNEKLFF
TGTGCCAGCAGCTTATTCGGGGGGGCAACTAATGAAAAACTGTTTTTT
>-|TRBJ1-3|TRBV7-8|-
CASSPDLRDSGNTIYF
TGTGCCAGCAGCCCAGACCTACGGGACTCTGGAAACACCATATATTTT
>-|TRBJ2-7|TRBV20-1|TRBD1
CSARGPSRDRGLYEQYF
TGCAGTGCTAGAGGTCCCAGCCGGGACAGGGGACTTTACGAGCAGTACTTC
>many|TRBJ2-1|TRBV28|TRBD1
CASRLPDRGRNEQFF
TGTGCCAGCAGGTTGCCGGACAGGGGGCGGAATGAGCAGTTCTTC
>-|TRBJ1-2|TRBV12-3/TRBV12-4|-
CASSFGGKASYGYTF
TGTGCCAGCAGTTTCGGGGGGAAAGCTAGCTATGGCTACACCTTC
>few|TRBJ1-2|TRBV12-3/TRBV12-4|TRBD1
CASSHLTGQGGGYTF
TGTGCCAGCAGTCACCTTACGGGACAGGGTGGTGGCTACACCTTC
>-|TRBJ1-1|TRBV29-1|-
CSVTPQGLTEAFF
TGCAGCGTTACCCCCCAGGGATTGACTGAAGCTTTCTTT
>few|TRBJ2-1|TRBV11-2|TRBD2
CASSLFTSGNRASYNEQFF
TGTGCCAGCAGCTTATTCACTAGCGGGAATAGGGCTTCCTACAATGAGCAGTTCTTC
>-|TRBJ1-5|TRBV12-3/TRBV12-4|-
CASTLGLFGNQPQHF
TGTGCCAGCACCCTGGGACTTTTCGGCAATCAGCCCCAGCATTTT
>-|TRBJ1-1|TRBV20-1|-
CSARALWTQSEAFF
TGCAGTGCTAGAGCCCTTTGGACTCAATCTGAAGCTTTCTTT
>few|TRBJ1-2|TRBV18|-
CASSEVRAPGSYGYTF
TGTGCCAGCTCGGAAGTTAGGGCACCAGGTTCATATGGCTACACCTTC
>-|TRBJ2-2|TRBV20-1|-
CSARSSGLPNTGELFF
TGCAGTGCTAGATCATCCGGACTACCGAACACCGGGGAGCTGTTTTTT
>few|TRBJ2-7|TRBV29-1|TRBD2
CSVESQRGSYEQYF
TGCAGCGTAGAATCTCAGCGGGGCTCCTACGAGCAGTACTTC
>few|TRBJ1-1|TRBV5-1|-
CASSLKEEGGTEAFF
TGCGCCAGCAGCTTGAAAGAGGAGGGGGGAACTGAAGCTTTCTTT
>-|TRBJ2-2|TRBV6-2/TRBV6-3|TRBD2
CASSFVRGGTGELFF
TGTGCCAGCAGTTTTGTGCGGGGGGGCACCGGGGAGCTGTTTTTT
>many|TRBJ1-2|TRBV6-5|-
CASSYSNRANYGYTF
TGTGCCAGCAGTTACTCGAACAGGGCCAACTATGGCTACACCTTC
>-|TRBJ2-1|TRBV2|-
CASPRSSSPYNEQFF
TGTGCCAGTCCACGATCCTCCAGCCCCTACAATGAGCAGTTCTTC
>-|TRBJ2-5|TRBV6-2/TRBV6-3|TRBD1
CASSIIGTGQETQYF
TGTGCCAGCAGTATCATAGGGACAGGGCAAGAGACCCAGTACTTC
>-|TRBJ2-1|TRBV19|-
CASRDRYYYNEQFF
TGTGCCAGTAGAGACCGTTACTACTACAATGAGCAGTTCTTC
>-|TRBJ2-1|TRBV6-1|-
CASSGLGGRVQDEQFF
TGTGCCAGCAGTGGCCTTGGGGGGCGGGTACAAGATGAGCAGTTCTTC
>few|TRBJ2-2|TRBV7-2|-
CASSPHPGATGELFF
TGTGCCAGCAGCCCCCACCCCGGGGCGACCGGGGAGCTGTTTTTT
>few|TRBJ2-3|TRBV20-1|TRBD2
CSARVGGTGGPTDTQYF
TGCAGTGCTAGAGTTGGCGGGACGGGGGGGCCCACAGATACGCAGTATTTT
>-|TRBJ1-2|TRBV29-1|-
CSVEGSDYGYTF
TGCAGCGTTGAGGGGTCAGACTATGGCTACACCTTC
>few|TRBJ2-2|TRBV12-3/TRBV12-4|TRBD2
CTSRGLASNTGELFF
TGTACCAGCAGAGGACTAGCCAGTAACACCGGGGAGCTGTTTTTT